This T cell receptor (beta chain) was identified during a study of beta chain features in type 1 diabetes. CDR1 is MDHEN, CDR2 SYDVKM, per germline. The CDR3 spans 12 residues. Study observations and caveats: TCRB CDR3 length was moderately but significantly reduced in all four CD4+ subsets of Type 1 diabetes patients.

The authors reverse transcribed all of the isolated RNA, so sequencing captured expressed TCRB transcripts. TCRdb keeps only in-frame clones here, not all; method: immunoSEQ multiplex PCR. The sample yields more than 550,000 clones, roughly 13% seen once. The table lists this clone with a few counts. Its antigen remains unknown. This sequence originates from a man younger than 30 with type 1 diabetes. Sequencing was performed on naive CD4+ T cells from blood. The chain combines TRBV28 with TRBJ1-5, with D maybe TRBD1 (5 bases). The CDR3 loop is CTSGRAHQPQHF. CDR3 sequence (DNA): TGTACGAGTGGCAGGGCCCATCAGCCCCAGCATTTT.